The TCR beta chain described here comes from a study of radiotherapy plus CTLA-4 blockade in lung cancer. Background on the study: For approximately 17% of patients, objective responses occurred, and about 33% had disease control.

Sequencing used immunoSEQ multiplex PCR; TCRdb keeps in-frame clones, though not all of them. The table has some 70,000 clones, under 85% seen once. On this clone: As yet, its antigen is unknown.

CTLA-4 blockade with ipilimumab, together with focal radiation, was given to patients with chemo-refractory metastatic non-small-cell lung cancer. Trimming cost V 2 bases and J 6 bases; bases outside gene matches: 5. The CDR3 is 15 residues long. Per germline, CDR1 KGHSH and CDR2 LQKENI. Findings and caveats of the study: Early shifts in blood T cell clones, with interferon-beta, reportedly predicted response best. Expansion in blood of tumor-derived TCR clones was seen after radiotherapy plus ipilimumab.

The sequence derives from a human donor with non-small cell lung cancer who had a partial response to radiotherapy plus ipilimumab. The material sequenced was peripheral blood, taken from a patient treated with radiotherapy plus ipilimumab. The genes are TRBV18 and TRBJ2-7; 12 positions agree with TRBD1. CDR3 nucleotides: TGTGCCAGCTCACCAAGGGGGACAGGGGGCGCCGAGCAGTACTTC. This encodes CASSPRGTGGAEQYF. Based on the CDR3 plus reference TRBV18 and TRBJ2-7, the full variable domain is NAGVMQNPRHLVRRRGQEARLRCSPMKGHSHVYWYRQLPEEGLKFMVYLQKENIIDESGMPKERFSAEFPKEGPSILRIQQVVRGDSAAYFCASSPRGTGGAEQYFGPGTRLTVT.